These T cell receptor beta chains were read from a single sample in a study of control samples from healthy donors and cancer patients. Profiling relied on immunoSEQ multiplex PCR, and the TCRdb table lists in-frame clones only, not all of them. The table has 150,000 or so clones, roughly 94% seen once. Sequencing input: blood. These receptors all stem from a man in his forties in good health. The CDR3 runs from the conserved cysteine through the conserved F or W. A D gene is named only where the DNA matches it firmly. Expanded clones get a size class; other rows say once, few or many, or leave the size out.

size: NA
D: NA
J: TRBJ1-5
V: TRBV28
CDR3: CASSWPNNQPQHF
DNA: TGTGCCAGCAGTTGGCCCAACAATCAGCCCCAGCATTTT

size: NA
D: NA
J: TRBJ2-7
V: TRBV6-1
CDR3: CASSEREVLYEQYF
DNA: TGTGCCAGCAGTGAAAGGGAGGTACTCTACGAGCAGTACTTC

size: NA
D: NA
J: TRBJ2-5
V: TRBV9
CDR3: CASSGKDSRETQYF
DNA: TGTGCCAGCAGCGGGAAAGACAGTCGCGAGACCCAGTACTTC

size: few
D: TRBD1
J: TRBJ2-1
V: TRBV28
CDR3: CASSPDRGQGNEQFF
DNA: TGTGCCAGCAGTCCCGACAGGGGGCAAGGGAATGAGCAGTTCTTC

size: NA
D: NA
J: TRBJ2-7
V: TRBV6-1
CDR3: CASSDPLRGRAPRQYF
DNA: TGTGCCAGCAGTGACCCCCTCCGGGGAAGGGCCCCGCGGCAGTACTTC

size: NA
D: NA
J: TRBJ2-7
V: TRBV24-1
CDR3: CATSDGGSTGYEQYF
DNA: TGTGCCACCAGTGATGGCGGCAGTACGGGTTACGAGCAGTACTTC

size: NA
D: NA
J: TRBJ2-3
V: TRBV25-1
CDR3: CASSEPGADTQYF
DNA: TGTGCCAGCAGTGAGCCGGGGGCAGATACGCAGTATTTT

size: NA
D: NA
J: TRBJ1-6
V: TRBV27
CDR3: CASSLSLEGSPLHF
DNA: TGTGCCAGCAGTTTATCCCTAGAGGGGTCACCCCTCCACTTT

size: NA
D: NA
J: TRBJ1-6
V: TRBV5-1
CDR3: CASSLNEDRGDNSPLHF
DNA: TGCGCCAGCAGCTTGAACGAGGACAGAGGGGATAATTCACCCCTCCACTTT

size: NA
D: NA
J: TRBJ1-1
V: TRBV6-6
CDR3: CASSYRPRDAEAFF
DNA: TGTGCCAGCAGTTACCGGCCGAGGGACGCTGAAGCTTTCTTT

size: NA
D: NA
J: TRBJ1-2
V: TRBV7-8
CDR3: CASSPYNYGYTF
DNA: TGTGCCAGCAGCCCTTATAACTATGGCTACACCTTC

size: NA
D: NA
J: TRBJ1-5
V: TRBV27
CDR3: CASSLRGDGNQPQHF
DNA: TGTGCCAGCAGTTTAAGAGGGGATGGCAATCAGCCCCAGCATTTT

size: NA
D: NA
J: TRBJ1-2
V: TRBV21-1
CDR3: CASSNANNYGYTF
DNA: TGTGCCAGCAGCAATGCTAATAACTATGGCTACACCTTC

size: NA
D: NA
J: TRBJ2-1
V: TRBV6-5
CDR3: CASVGTPSNYNEQFF
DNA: TGTGCCAGCGTCGGGACCCCAAGTAACTACAATGAGCAGTTCTTC

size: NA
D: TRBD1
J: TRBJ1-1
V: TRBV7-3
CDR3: CASSVQGANTEAFF
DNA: TGTGCCAGCAGCGTTCAGGGGGCCAACACTGAAGCTTTCTTT

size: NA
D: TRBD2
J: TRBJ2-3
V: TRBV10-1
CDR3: CASSDGSGSADTQYF
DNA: TGCGCCAGCAGTGACGGAAGCGGGAGTGCAGATACGCAGTATTTT

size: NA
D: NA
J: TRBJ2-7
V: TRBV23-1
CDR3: CASSQRTDSSSYEQYF
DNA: TGCGCCAGCAGTCAAAGGACAGATTCCAGCTCCTACGAGCAGTACTTC

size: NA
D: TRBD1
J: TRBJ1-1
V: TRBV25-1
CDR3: CASSESWGQGRSKTEAFF
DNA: TGTGCCAGCAGTGAATCGTGGGGACAGGGTAGAAGTAAGACTGAAGCTTTCTTT

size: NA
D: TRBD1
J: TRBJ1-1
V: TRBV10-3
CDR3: CAIRVDRGNTEAFF
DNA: TGTGCCATCAGAGTCGACAGGGGTAACACTGAAGCTTTCTTT

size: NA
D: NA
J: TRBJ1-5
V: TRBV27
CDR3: CASRPPGGNQPQHF
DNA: TGTGCCAGCCGGCCCCCAGGGGGCAATCAGCCCCAGCATTTT

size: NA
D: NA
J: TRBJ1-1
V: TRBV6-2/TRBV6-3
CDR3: CASSWRGSTEAFF
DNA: TGTGCCAGCAGTTGGAGGGGTTCCACTGAAGCTTTCTTT

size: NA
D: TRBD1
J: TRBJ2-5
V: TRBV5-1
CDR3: CASSQGQRWETQYF
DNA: TGCGCCAGCAGTCAGGGACAGAGGTGGGAGACCCAGTACTTC

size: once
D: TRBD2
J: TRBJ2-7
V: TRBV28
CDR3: CASTGGGTSGIAQYF
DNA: TGTGCCAGCACGGGAGGGGGGACTAGCGGGATAGCGCAGTACTTC